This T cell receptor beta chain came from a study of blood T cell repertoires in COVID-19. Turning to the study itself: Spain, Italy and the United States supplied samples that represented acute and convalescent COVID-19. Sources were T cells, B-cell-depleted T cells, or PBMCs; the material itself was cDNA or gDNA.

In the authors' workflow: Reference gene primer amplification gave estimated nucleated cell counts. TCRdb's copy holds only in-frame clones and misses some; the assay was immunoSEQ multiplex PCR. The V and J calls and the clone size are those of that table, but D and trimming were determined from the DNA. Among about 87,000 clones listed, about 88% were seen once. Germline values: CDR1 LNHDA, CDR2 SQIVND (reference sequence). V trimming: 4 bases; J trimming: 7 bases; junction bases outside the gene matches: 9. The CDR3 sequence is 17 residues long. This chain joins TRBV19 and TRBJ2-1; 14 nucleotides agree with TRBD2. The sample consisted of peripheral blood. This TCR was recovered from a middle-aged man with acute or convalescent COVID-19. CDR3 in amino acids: CASSTGLAGEILNEQFF. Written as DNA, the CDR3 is TGTGCCAGTAGTACGGGACTAGCGGGAGAGATTTTGAATGAGCAGTTCTTC.